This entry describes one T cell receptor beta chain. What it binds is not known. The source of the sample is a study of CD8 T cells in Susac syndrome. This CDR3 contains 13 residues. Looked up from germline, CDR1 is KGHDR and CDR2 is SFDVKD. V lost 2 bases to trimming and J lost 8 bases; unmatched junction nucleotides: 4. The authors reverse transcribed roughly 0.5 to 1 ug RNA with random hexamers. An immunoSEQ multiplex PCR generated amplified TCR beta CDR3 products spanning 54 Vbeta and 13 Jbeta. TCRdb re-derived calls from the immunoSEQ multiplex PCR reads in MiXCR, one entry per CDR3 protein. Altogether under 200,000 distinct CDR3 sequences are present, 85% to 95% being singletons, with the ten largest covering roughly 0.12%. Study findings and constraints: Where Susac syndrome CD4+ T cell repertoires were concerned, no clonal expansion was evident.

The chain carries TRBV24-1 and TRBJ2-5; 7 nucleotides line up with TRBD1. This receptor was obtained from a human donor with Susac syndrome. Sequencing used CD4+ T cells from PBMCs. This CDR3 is CATSDSGTDTQYF. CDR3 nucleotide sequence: TGTGCCACCAGTGATTCGGGGACAGACACCCAGTACTTC.